The text below deals with one T cell receptor (beta chain). Sequenced by immunoSEQ multiplex PCR; TCRdb stores in-frame clones only, minus some. Among approximately 70,000 clones listed, about four fifths were seen once. This CDR3 has 12 residues. V lost 5 bases and J 0 bases, leaving 5 bases between the germline ends. The record originates from a study of blood T cell repertoires in COVID-19. The sample comprised peripheral blood. The chain is built from TRBV12-3 or TRBV12-4 and TRBJ2-7; D is uncertain. This clonotype was sampled from a man between 60 and 70 years old with COVID-19, enrolled during active disease. This CDR3 reads CASSPGSYEQYF. CDR3 coding DNA: TGTGCCAGCAGTCCCGGCTCCTACGAGCAGTACTTC.